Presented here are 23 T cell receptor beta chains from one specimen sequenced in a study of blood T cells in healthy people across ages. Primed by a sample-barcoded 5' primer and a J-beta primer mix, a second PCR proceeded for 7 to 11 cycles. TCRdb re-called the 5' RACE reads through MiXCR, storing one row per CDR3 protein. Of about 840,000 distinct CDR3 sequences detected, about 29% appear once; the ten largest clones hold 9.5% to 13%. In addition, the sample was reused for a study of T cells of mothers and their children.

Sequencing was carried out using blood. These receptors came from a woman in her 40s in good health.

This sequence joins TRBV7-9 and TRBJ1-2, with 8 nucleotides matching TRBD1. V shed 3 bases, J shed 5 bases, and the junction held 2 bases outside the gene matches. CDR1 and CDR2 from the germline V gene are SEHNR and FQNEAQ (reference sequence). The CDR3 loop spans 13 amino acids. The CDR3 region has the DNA TGTGCCAGCAGCTTCAGGGGGCAATATGGCTACACCTTC. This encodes CASSFRGQYGYTF.

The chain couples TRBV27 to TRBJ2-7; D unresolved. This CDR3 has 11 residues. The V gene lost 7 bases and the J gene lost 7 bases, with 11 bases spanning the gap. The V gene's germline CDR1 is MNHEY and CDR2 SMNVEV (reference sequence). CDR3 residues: CASTGYNEQYF. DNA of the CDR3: TGTGCCAGCACGGGCTACAATGAGCAGTACTTC.

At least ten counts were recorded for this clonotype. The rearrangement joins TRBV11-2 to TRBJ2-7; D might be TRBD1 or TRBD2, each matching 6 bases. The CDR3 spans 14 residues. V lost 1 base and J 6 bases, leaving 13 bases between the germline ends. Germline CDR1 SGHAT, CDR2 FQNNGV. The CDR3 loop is CASSLGRGGSEQYF. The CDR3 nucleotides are TGTGCCAGCAGCTTAGGACGAGGGGGGAGCGAGCAGTACTTC.

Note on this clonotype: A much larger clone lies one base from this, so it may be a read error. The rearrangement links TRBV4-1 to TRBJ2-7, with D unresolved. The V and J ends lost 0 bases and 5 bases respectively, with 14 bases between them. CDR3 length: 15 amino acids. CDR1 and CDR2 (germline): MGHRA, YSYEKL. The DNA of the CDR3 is TGCGCCAGCAGCCAAGATTTTGTCCCCTACCACGAGCAGTACTTC. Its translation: CASSQDFVPYHEQYF.

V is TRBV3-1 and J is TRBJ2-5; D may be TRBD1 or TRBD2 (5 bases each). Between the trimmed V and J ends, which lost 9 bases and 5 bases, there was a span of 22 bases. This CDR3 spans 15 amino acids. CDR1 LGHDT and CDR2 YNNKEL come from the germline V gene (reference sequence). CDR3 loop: CASSYRDRQVETQYF. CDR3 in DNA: TGTGCCAGTAGCTACCGGGACCGCCAGGTGGAGACCCAGTACTTC.

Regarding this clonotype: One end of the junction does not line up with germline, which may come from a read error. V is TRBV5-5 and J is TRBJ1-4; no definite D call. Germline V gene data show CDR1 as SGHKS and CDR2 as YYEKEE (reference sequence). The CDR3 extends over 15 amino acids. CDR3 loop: CASSLRTVVRERLFF. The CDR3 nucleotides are TGTGCCAGCAGCTTGAGGACTGTAGTAAGAGAAAGACTGTTTTTT.

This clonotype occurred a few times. CDR3 in DNA: TGTGCCAGCAGTTCTCAGGTGATCAGTTCCAGGAGCTCCTACGAGCAGTACTTC. It yields the protein CASSSQVISSRSSYEQYF. The chain joins TRBV6-2 or TRBV6-3 to TRBJ2-7, with unresolved D. Trimming shortened V by 4 bases and J by 0 bases, and 22 bases separated the two germline ends. This CDR3 region has 18 residues. Per germline, CDR1 MNHEY and CDR2 SVGEGT.

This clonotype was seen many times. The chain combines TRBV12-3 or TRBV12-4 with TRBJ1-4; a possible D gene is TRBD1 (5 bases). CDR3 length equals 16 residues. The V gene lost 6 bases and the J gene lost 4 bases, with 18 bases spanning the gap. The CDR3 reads CASSLSGGGINEKLFF. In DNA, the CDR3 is TGTGCCAGCAGCCTCAGCGGGGGGGGAATTAATGAAAAACTGTTTTTT.

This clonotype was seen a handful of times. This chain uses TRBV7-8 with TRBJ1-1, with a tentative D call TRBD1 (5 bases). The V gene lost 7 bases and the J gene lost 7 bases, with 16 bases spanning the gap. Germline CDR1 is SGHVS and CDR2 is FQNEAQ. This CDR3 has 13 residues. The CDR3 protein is CASKINEGFEAFF. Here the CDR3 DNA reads TGTGCCAGCAAAATCAACGAGGGGTTTGAAGCTTTCTTT.

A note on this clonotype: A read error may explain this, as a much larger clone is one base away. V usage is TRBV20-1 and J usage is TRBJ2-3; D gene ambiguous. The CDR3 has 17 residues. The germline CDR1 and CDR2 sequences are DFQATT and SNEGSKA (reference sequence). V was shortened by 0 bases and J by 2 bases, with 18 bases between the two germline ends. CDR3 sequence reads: CSARDRAVGSFTDTQYF. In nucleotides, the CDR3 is TGCAGTGCTAGAGATCGGGCTGTCGGGTCATTCACAGATACGCAGTATTTT.

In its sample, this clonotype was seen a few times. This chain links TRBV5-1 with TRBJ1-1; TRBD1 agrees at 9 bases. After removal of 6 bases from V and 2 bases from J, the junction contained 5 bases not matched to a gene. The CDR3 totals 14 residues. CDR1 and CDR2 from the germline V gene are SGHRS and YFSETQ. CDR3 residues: CASKGQGPNTEAFF. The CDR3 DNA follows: TGCGCCAGCAAAGGACAGGGGCCCAACACTGAAGCTTTCTTT.

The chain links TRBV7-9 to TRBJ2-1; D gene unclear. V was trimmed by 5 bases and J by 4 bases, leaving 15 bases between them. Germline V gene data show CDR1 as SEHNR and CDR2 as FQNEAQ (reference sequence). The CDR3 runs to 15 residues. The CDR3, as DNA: TGTGCCAGCAGCCCAGACCGGCTCCTTTACAATGAGCAGTTCTTC. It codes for CASSPDRLLYNEQFF.

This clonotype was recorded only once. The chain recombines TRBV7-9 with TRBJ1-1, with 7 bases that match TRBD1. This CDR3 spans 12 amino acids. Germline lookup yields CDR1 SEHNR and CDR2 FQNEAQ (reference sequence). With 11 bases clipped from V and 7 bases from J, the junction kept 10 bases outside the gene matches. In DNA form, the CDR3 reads TGTGCCGGCACCAGGGGGTCGAGTGAAGCTTTCTTT. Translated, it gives CAGTRGSSEAFF.

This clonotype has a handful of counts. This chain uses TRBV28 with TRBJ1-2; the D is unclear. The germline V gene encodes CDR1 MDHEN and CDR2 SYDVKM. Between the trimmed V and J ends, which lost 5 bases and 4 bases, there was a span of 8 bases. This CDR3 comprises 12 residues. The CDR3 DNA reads TGTGCCAGCAGTAGCGAGATCTATGGCTACACCTTC. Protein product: CASSSEIYGYTF.

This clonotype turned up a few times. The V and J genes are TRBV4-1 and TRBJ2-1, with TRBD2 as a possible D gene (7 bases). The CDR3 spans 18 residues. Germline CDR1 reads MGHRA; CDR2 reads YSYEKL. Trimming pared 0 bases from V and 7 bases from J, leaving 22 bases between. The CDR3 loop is CASSQEVRPGAGGNEQFF. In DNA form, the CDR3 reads TGCGCCAGCAGCCAAGAAGTTCGCCCGGGGGCCGGGGGGAATGAGCAGTTCTTC.

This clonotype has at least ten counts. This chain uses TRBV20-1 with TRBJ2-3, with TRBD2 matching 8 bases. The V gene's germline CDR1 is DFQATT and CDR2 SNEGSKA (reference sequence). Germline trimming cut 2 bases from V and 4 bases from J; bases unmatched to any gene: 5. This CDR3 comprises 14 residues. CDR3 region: CSARTGGVSDTQYF. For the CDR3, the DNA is TGCAGTGCTAGAACCGGGGGGGTTTCAGATACGCAGTATTTT.

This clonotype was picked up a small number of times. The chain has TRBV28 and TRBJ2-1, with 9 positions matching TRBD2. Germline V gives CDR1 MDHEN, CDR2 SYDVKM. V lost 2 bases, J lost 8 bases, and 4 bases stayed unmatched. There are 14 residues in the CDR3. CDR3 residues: CASSLRGGADEQFF. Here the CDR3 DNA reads TGTGCCAGCAGTTTACGCGGGGGGGCCGATGAGCAGTTCTTC. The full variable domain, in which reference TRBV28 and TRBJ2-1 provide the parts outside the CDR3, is DVKVTQSSRYLVKRTGEKVFLECVQDMDHENMFWYRQDPGLGLRLIYFSYDVKMKEKGDIPEGYSVSREKKERFSLILESASTNQTSMYLCASSLRGGADEQFFGPGTRLTVL.

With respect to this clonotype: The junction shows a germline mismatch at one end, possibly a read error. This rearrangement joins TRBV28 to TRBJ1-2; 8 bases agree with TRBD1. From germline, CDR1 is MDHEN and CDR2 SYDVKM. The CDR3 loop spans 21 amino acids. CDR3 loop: CASSFLFFRDTADREGYGCTF. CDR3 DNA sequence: TGTGCCAGCAGTTTTCTATTTTTCCGGGACACCGCGGACAGGGAAGGCTATGGCTGCACCTTC.

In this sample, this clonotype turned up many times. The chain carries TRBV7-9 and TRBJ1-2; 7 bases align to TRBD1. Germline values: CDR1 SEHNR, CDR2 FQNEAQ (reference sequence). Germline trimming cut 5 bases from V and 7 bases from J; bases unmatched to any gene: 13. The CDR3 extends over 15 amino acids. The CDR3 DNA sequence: TGTGCCAGCAGCGATCTAGGGACAGTGAAGTTTGGCTACACCTTC. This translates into CASSDLGTVKFGYTF.

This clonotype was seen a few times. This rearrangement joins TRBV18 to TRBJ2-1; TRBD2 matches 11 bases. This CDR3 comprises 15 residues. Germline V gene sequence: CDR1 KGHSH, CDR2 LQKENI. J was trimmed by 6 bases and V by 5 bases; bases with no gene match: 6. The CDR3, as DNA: TGTGCCAGCTCAACCGGAACTAGCGGGGGCAATGAGCAGTTCTTC. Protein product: CASSTGTSGGNEQFF.

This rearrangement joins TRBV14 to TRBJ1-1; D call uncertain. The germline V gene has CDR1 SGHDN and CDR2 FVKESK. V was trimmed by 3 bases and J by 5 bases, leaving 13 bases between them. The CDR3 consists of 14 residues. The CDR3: CASSQYRGHTEAFF. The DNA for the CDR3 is TGTGCCAGCAGCCAGTACAGAGGCCATACTGAAGCTTTCTTT.

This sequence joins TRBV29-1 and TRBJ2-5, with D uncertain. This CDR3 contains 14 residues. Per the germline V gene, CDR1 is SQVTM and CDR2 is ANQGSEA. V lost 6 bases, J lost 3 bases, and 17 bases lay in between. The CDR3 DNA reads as TGCAGCGTCACCCCAACAAACATGGAAGAGACCCAGTACTTC. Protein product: CSVTPTNMEETQYF.

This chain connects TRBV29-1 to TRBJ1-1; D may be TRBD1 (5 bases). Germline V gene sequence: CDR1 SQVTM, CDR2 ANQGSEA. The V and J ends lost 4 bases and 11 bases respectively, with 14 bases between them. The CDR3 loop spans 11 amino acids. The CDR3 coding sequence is TGCAGCGTTGTGACAGCTCTGAGCGCTTTCTTT. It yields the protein CSVVTALSAFF. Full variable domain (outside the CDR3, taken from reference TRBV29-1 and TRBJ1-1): SAVISQKPSRDICQRGTSLTIQCQVDSQVTMMFWYRQQPGQSLTLIATANQGSEATYESGFVIDKFPISRPNLTFSTLTVSNMSPEDSSIYLCSVVTALSAFFGQGTRLTVV.